Presented here are 20 T cell receptor beta chains from one specimen sequenced in a study of T cell repertoires in cytomegalovirus infection. These receptors have no identified antigens. TCRdb re-called the reads with MiXCR, one entry per CDR3 protein. There are fewer than 1,000,000 distinct CDR3 sequences in the sample; approximately 32% occur only once, and 13% lies in the top ten. The sample consisted of cultured CD8+ T cells from PBMCs, taken from culture after CMV antigen stimulation. The receptors were gathered from a human donor in good health (CMV status not recorded). Some clones in this sample may be carry-over from other donors' samples.

For the CDR3, the DNA is TGTGCTAGTGGCGAGGGCGGCATGAACACTGAAGCTTTCTTT. This gives the protein CASGEGGMNTEAFF. This chain joins TRBV12-5 and TRBJ1-1; D gene uncertain. CDR3 length equals 14 residues. Trimming took off 6 bases at V and 0 bases at J, with 11 bases between the two ends. Germline loops: CDR1 LGHNT, CDR2 FRNRAP.

The chain's CDR3 is CAIRDGGGNTEAFF. The DNA for the CDR3 is TGTGCCATCAGGGACGGAGGAGGAAACACTGAAGCTTTCTTT. V gene TRBV10-3 combines with J gene TRBJ1-1; no clear D gene. Germline V gene sequence: CDR1 ENHRY, CDR2 SYGVKD. The CDR3 is 14 residues long. The germline V and J ends were trimmed by 6 bases and 2 bases, with 13 bases remaining between them.

This rearrangement joins TRBV4-1 to TRBJ1-2, with TRBD1 as a possible D gene (6 bases). The CDR3 runs to 15 residues. The germline V gene has CDR1 MGHRA and CDR2 YSYEKL. Trimming pared 0 bases from V and 7 bases from J, leaving 15 bases between. This CDR3 is CASSQESETGIGYTF. The CDR3 nucleotides read TGCGCCAGCAGCCAAGAGTCAGAGACAGGCATTGGCTACACCTTC.

The rearrangement joins TRBV6-1 to TRBJ1-1; TRBD1 agrees at 10 bases. The CDR3 extends over 17 amino acids. V gave up 7 bases and J gave up 1 base; unmatched junction bases: 12. Germline V gives CDR1 MNHNS, CDR2 SASEGT. CDR3 bases: TGTGCCAGCAACCAACTCGGGGGACAGGGGAAGAACACTGAAGCTTTCTTT. Translated: CASNQLGGQGKNTEAFF.

V usage is TRBV20-1 and J usage is TRBJ2-3; the D call may be TRBD1 or TRBD2 (6 bases each). V was trimmed by 4 bases and J by 0 bases, leaving 20 bases between them. CDR1 is DFQATT, CDR2 SNEGSKA, per germline (reference sequence). The CDR3 runs 17 residues. The CDR3: CSATHPSGAGSTDTQYF. CDR3 DNA: TGCAGTGCTACTCATCCCTCGGGGGCAGGGAGCACAGATACGCAGTATTTT.

This clonotype was observed a few times. The chain carries TRBV6-1 and TRBJ2-7, with unresolved D. The germline CDR1 and CDR2 sequences are MNHNS and SASEGT. The CDR3 has 13 amino acids. Deletions cut 3 bases from V and 5 bases from J, with 11 bases between. Here the CDR3 DNA reads TGTGCCAGCAGTGAGGGTTGGGGTCACGAGCAGTACGTC. Protein product: CASSEGWGHEQYV.

The chain links TRBV6-2 or TRBV6-3 to TRBJ2-4; D is perhaps TRBD1 (5 bases). This CDR3 is built from 12 residues. V gave up 10 bases and J gave up 2 bases, with 9 bases separating them. Germline V lookup: CDR1 MNHEY, CDR2 SVGEGT. CDR3 sequence: CATRQSKNIQYF. Written as DNA, the CDR3 is TGTGCCACCCGACAGTCCAAAAACATTCAGTACTTC.

This clonotype was detected only a few times. The J gene is TRBJ1-6, the V gene TRBV5-6; tentatively, D is TRBD1 (5 bases). This CDR3 comprises 16 residues. Germline CDR1 is SGHDT and CDR2 is YYEEEE. V lost 0 bases and J 9 bases, leaving 16 bases between the germline ends. CDR3 amino acids: CASSLARQGAVSPLHF. CDR3 sequence (DNA): TGTGCCAGCAGCTTGGCCCGTCAGGGTGCCGTTTCACCCCTCCACTTT.

The chain recombines TRBV6-6 with TRBJ1-1, with unresolved D. This CDR3 comprises 14 residues. Trimming cost V 1 base and J 3 bases, with 9 bases left between them. Per the germline V gene, CDR1 is MNHNY and CDR2 is SVGAGI (reference sequence). CDR3 DNA: TGTGCCAGCAGTTACTATCAGTTGGACACTGAAGCTTTCTTT. It specifies CASSYYQLDTEAFF.

The V and J genes are TRBV9 and TRBJ1-1, with D perhaps matching TRBD1 (5 bases). With 9 bases removed from V and 1 base from J, the gap between germline ends came to 19 bases. The CDR3 contains 15 residues. CDR1 is SGDLS and CDR2 is YYNGEE in the germline V gene. CDR3 residues: CATSSGGVGNTEAFF. The DNA of the CDR3 is TGTGCCACCTCCAGCGGGGGGGTCGGGAACACTGAAGCTTTCTTT.

This clonotype was observed many times. The chain recombines TRBV7-8 with TRBJ2-1, with 7 bases aligning to TRBD2. V lost 1 base to trimming and J lost 7 bases; unmatched junction nucleotides: 13. Germline V gene lookup returns CDR1 SGHVS and CDR2 FQNEAQ. The CDR3 contains 17 residues. CDR3 DNA sequence: TGTGCCAGCAGCTTAGATCCCGGGGGGTTACTACCAAATGAGCAGTTCTTC. Translation: CASSLDPGGLLPNEQFF.

This clonotype showed up many times. The CDR3 nucleotides read TGTGCCAGCAGTAGCGAGAGGGACAGGGACGAAAATGGCTACACCTTC. It translates to CASSSERDRDENGYTF. The rearrangement joins TRBV7-6 to TRBJ1-2, with 9 bases aligning to TRBD1. Per the germline V gene, CDR1 is SGHVS and CDR2 is FNYEAQ. CDR3 length: 16 amino acids. Trimming at V came to 6 bases and at J to 6 bases, leaving 14 bases not matched to a gene.

There are a few counts of this clonotype. The rearrangement links TRBV2 to TRBJ2-1, with TRBD2 matching 7 bases. CDR3 length: 14 amino acids. Germline CDR1 and CDR2: SNHLY and FYNNEI. The junction had 3 bases not matched to a gene; V was cut back by 3 bases and J by 4 bases. The CDR3, as DNA: TGTGCCAGCAGTGAGGGGGGGGTTTACAATGAGCAGTTCTTC. Amino acid sequence: CASSEGGVYNEQFF.

The chain links TRBV12-3 or TRBV12-4 to TRBJ2-1; 10 bases fit TRBD2. The V and J ends lost 5 bases and 5 bases, in that order; junction bases with no gene match: 9. This CDR3 region has 16 residues. The CDR3 DNA follows: TGTGCCAGCAGTCCCCGATGGAGCGGGGGGGACAATGAGCAGTTCTTC. It yields the protein CASSPRWSGGDNEQFF.

This chain uses TRBV2 with TRBJ1-5, with D unresolved. Trimming shortened V by 2 bases and J by 4 bases, and 12 bases separated the two germline ends. This CDR3 spans 15 amino acids. CDR1 is SNHLY, CDR2 FYNNEI, per germline. CDR3 nucleotides: TGTGCCAGCAGTGAATTTCGACGGAATAATCAGCCCCAGCATTTT. As protein: CASSEFRRNNQPQHF.

The V and J genes are TRBV24-1 and TRBJ2-2; tentatively, D is TRBD1 or TRBD2 (5 bases each). The germline V gene has CDR1 KGHDR and CDR2 SFDVKD. This CDR3 comprises 13 residues. V was cut by 9 bases and J by 4 bases, with 11 bases left in between. The DNA of the CDR3 is TGTGCCACCGGTGGGGGTTTCACCGGGGAGCTGTTTTTT. Its translation: CATGGGFTGELFF.

This clonotype was seen a handful of times. The genes are TRBV6-5 and TRBJ2-1, with 8 positions matching TRBD2. This CDR3 contains 13 residues. J gave up 4 bases and V 9 bases, and 5 bases lay outside the gene matches. Germline V lookup: CDR1 MNHEY, CDR2 SVGAGI. CDR3 amino acids: CARTRGGYNEQFF. For the CDR3, the DNA is TGTGCCAGAACCCGGGGGGGGTACAATGAGCAGTTCTTC.

This clonotype has just one count. The chain has TRBV5-1 and TRBJ1-2; D possibly corresponds to TRBD1 (6 bases). V was shortened by 4 bases and J by 2 bases, with 18 bases between the two germline ends. Per germline, CDR1 SGHRS and CDR2 YFSETQ. This CDR3 region has 16 residues. This CDR3 reads CASSPPGGGNNYGYTF. CDR3 coding DNA: TGCGCCAGCAGCCCCCCGGGGGGCGGCAACAACTATGGCTACACCTTC. The full variable domain, rest sourced from reference TRBV5-1 and TRBJ1-2, is KAGVTQTPRYLIKTRGQQVTLSCSPISGHRSVSWYQQTPGQGLQFLFEYFSETQRNKGNFPGRFSGRQFSNSRSEMNVSTLELGDSALYLCASSPPGGGNNYGYTFGSGTRLTVV.

Ten or more counts support this clonotype. This chain connects TRBV7-2 to TRBJ1-1; D is unclear. The CDR3 spans 15 residues. The V gene lost 4 bases and the J gene lost 4 bases, with 16 bases spanning the gap. Germline lookup yields CDR1 SGHTA and CDR2 FQGNSA. The CDR3 sequence is CASSSLPAVGTEAFF. The CDR3 coding sequence is TGTGCCAGCAGCTCCCTACCAGCTGTCGGCACTGAAGCTTTCTTT.

The chain carries TRBV19 and TRBJ1-1; 7 positions match TRBD1. CDR1 LNHDA and CDR2 SQIVND come from the germline V gene (reference sequence). The CDR3 covers 14 residues. Trimming took 3 bases from V and 5 from J; bases not matched to a gene: 6. CDR3 sequence (DNA): TGTGCCAGTAGTATCCACAGGGGACGGACTGAAGCTTTCTTT. It codes for CASSIHRGRTEAFF.